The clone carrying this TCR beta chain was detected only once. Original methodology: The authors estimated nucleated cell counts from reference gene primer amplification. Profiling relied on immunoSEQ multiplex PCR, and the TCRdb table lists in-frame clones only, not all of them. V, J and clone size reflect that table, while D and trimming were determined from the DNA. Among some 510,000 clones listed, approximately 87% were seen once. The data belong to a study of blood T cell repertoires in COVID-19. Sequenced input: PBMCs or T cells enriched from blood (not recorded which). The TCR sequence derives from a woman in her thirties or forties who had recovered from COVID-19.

CDR3 DNA: TGTGCCAGCAGTTTCGGACTAGCGGGGGGAGCCTACAATGAGCAGTTCTTC. It specifies CASSFGLAGGAYNEQFF. The chain is built from TRBV28 and TRBJ2-1, with 14 bases fitting TRBD2. CDR1 MDHEN and CDR2 SYDVKM come from the germline V gene. The V and J ends lost 3 bases and 2 bases, in that order; junction bases with no gene match: 3. This CDR3 spans 17 amino acids.